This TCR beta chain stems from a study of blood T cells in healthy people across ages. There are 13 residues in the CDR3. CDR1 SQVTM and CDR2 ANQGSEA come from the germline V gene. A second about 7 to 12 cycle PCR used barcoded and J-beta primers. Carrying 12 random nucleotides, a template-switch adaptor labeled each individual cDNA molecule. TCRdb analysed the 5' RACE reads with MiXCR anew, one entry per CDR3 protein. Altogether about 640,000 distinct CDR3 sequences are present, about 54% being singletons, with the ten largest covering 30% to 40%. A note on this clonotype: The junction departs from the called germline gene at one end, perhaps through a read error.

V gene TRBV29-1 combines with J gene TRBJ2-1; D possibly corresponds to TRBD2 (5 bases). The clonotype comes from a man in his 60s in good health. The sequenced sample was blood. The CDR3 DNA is TGCAGCGTTGAGGGGAGAGTTTACAATGAGCGGTTCTTC. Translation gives CSVEGRVYNERFF.